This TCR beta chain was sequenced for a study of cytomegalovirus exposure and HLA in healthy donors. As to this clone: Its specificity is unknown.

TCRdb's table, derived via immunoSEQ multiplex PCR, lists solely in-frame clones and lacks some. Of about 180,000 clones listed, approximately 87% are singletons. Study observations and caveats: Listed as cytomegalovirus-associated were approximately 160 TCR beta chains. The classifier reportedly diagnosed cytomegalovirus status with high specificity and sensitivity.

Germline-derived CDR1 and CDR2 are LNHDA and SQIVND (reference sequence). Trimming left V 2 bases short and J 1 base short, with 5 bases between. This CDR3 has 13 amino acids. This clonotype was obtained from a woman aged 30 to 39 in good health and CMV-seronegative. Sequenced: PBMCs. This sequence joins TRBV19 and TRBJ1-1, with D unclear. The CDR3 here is CASSISSNTEAFF. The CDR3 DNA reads TGTGCCAGTAGTATATCGTCGAACACTGAAGCTTTCTTT.